This T cell receptor (beta chain) was sequenced during a study of shared clonotypes between healthy human individuals. Study results and caveats: The authors expected sequencing depth to affect clonotype sharing among donors. It was observed that roughly 5.5% of naive CD4 clonotypes were shared across several donors.

Germline V CDR1 and CDR2: SGHNT, YYREEE (reference sequence). The CDR3 sequence is 15 residues long. V lost 4 bases, J lost 7 bases, and 9 bases stayed unmatched. The protocol was immunoSEQ multiplex PCR, while the TCRdb copy is restricted to in-frame clones and leaves out a portion. Counted here are 850,000 to 1,100,000 clones, 60% to 85% occurring once; the ten biggest clones make up 0.89%. Details on this clone: Its antigen is as yet unknown.

Sample: memory CD4+ T cells from PBMCs. Indicated subset: CD45RA-negative fraction. The rearrangement links TRBV5-4 to TRBJ1-2; 11 positions agree with TRBD1. This clonotype was sampled from a young man in good health. Some clones in this sample may be carry-over from other donors' samples. The CDR3 bases are TGTGCCAGCAGCGGGCCCGGACAGGGGGCTTTTGGCTACACCTTC. Translation gives CASSGPGQGAFGYTF.